This TCR beta chain appears in the sequencing data of a study of read filtering for tumor transcriptome and immune sequencing. Study-wide context: Patients were about 18 male and roughly 15 female, mean age approximately 70 years, range about 45 to 85. After DNase treatment, RNA was made into whole-transcriptome libraries.

This clonotype was counted many times. No antigen is known for it. Germline CDR1 and CDR2: SGHRS and YFSETQ. The V end was cut by 4 bases, the J end by 0 bases, with 10 bases between. CDR3 size: 14 residues. Molecular barcoded adaptors covering alpha/delta and beta/gamma chains were used on roughly 400 ng RNA. TCRdb reprocessed the reads with MiXCR, giving one entry per CDR3 protein. The sample lists tens of thousands of distinct CDR3 sequences, approximately 15% occurring once. General study results and limits: Compared with RNA-seq, IR-seq gave much higher clonotype depth and reliability. This fraction held mixed bone marrow immune cells after CD138-negative sorting.

The TCR originated in a donor aged 40 or over with multiple myeloma. Sequenced input: a population of CD138-negative cells sorted from bone marrow. V is TRBV5-1 and J is TRBJ1-1, with D unresolved. For the CDR3, the DNA is TGCGCCAGCAGCGTCGCGACGATGAACACTGAAGCTTTCTTT. This sequence encodes CASSVATMNTEAFF.